This record concerns one T cell receptor beta chain sequence. The source of the sample is a study of CD8 T cells in Susac syndrome. Random hexamers were used to reverse transcribe the RNA input (roughly 0.5 to 1 ug). MiXCR was run by TCRdb on the immunoSEQ multiplex PCR reads, yielding one entry per CDR3 protein. The sample shows tens of thousands of distinct CDR3 sequences, about 95% of them seen only once. The sequenced sample consisted of CD8+ T cells from PBMCs. The receptor comes from a human donor in good health.

In DNA, the CDR3 is TGTGCCAGCAGCTTAGGAGGCGAGATATCGCAGTATTTT. It is translated as CASSLGGEISQYF. This rearrangement joins TRBV7-9 to TRBJ2-3; D is uncertain. This CDR3 is 13 amino acids long. Germline CDR1 SEHNR, CDR2 FQNEAQ (reference sequence). Trimming removed 1 base at V and 10 bases at J, with 12 bases between.